The 31 T cell receptor beta chains below were found in one sample sequenced in a study of blood T cells in healthy people across ages. PCR was performed a second time for about 7 to 11 cycles using a sample-barcoded 5' primer and a J-beta primer mix. From the 5' RACE reads, TCRdb called clonotypes with MiXCR, one entry per CDR3 protein. In the table there are over 1.5 million distinct CDR3 sequences, roughly 49% of which are singletons. The specimen was blood. Receptor source: a woman between 40 and 50 years old in good health.

The genes are TRBV6-5 and TRBJ1-6; 7 positions agree with TRBD1. Trimming cost V 0 bases and J 5 bases; bases outside gene matches: 1. Germline CDR1 reads MNHEY; CDR2 reads SVGAGI. This CDR3 has 15 residues. The CDR3 region is CASSYSTGNNSPLHF. The CDR3 region has the DNA TGTGCCAGCAGTTACTCGACAGGGAATAATTCACCCCTCCACTTT.

This clonotype has just a few counts. The chain joins TRBV7-9 to TRBJ2-4; 7 bases are shared with TRBD1. The assigned J gene may be wrong: the sequence end matches TRBJ2-7 better. The CDR3 sequence is 13 residues long. Germline V gene lookup returns CDR1 SEHNR and CDR2 FQNEAQ (reference sequence). CDR3 in amino acids: CASSSRGSSEQYF. The CDR3 DNA sequence: TGTGCCAGCAGCTCCAGGGGGTCTAGCGAGCAGTACTTC.

Written as DNA, the CDR3 is TGTGCCAGCACCCAGAATGTGGGAAACAGCGCCTACGAGCAGTACTTC. Translating gives CASTQNVGNSAYEQYF. V gene TRBV6-5 combines with J gene TRBJ2-7, with unresolved D. Germline V gives CDR1 MNHEY, CDR2 SVGAGI. Trimming took 7 bases from V and 2 from J, leaving 21 bases between them. The CDR3 sequence is 16 residues long.

This chain joins TRBV13 and TRBJ2-1; 8 bases are a match to TRBD1. CDR1 is PRHDT and CDR2 is FYEKMQ in the germline V gene (reference sequence). V lost 4 bases, J lost 10 bases, and 3 bases stayed unmatched. The CDR3 extends over 12 amino acids. The CDR3 loop reads CASSSRGPEQFF. The CDR3 region has the DNA TGTGCCAGCAGCTCCAGGGGGCCCGAGCAGTTCTTC.

This clonotype was picked up a small number of times. This rearrangement joins TRBV3-1 to TRBJ2-5, with TRBD1 as a possible D gene (5 bases). Trimming pared 0 bases from V and 10 bases from J, leaving 9 bases between. CDR1 is LGHDT, CDR2 YNNKEL, per germline (reference sequence). CDR3 length equals 12 residues. The CDR3: CASSQEAGLQYF. CDR3 sequence (DNA): TGTGCCAGCAGCCAAGAGGCAGGGCTCCAGTACTTC.

The gene calls are TRBV6-1 and TRBJ2-5; 7 bases align to TRBD1. The CDR3 length is 15 residues. J was trimmed by 7 bases and V by 1 base; bases with no gene match: 9. CDR1 is MNHNS and CDR2 is SASEGT in the germline V gene. The CDR3 DNA reads TGTGCCAGCAGTGAAGAAGTTGGGACAGAGGGGACCCAGTACTTC. Protein: CASSEEVGTEGTQYF.

The CDR3 DNA follows: TGCAGCGTTGTAGGACTAGCGGGGGGGCCCGGTCCGGGCACAGATACGCAGTATTTT. Protein: CSVVGLAGGPGPGTDTQYF. This chain connects TRBV29-1 to TRBJ2-3, with TRBD2 matching over 15 bases. V lost 4 bases to trimming and J lost 1 base; unmatched junction nucleotides: 12. The CDR3 is 19 amino acids. Germline CDR1 SQVTM, CDR2 ANQGSEA.

This clonotype has more than one count but fewer than ten. The J gene is TRBJ2-7, the V gene TRBV13, with TRBD1 identical over 7 bases. CDR1 PRHDT and CDR2 FYEKMQ come from the germline V gene (reference sequence). The CDR3 has 14 amino acids. V lost 8 bases, J lost 0 bases, and 7 bases stayed unmatched. CDR3 loop: CASSSQGISYEQYF. The CDR3 nucleotides are TGTGCCAGCTCGTCACAGGGGATCTCCTACGAGCAGTACTTC.

The CDR3 loop is CASSSIRDGETQYF. The CDR3 region has the DNA TGTGCCAGCAGCTCTATCCGGGACGGGGAGACCCAGTACTTC. This chain links TRBV21-1 with TRBJ2-5; the D segment call TRBD1 is taken from the table without a DNA check. TRBV21-1 is a recognized pseudogene. CDR3 length equals 14 residues.

This clonotype appeared a few times. The chain recombines TRBV28 with TRBJ2-4, with 7 bases that match TRBD2. Looked up from germline, CDR1 is MDHEN and CDR2 is SYDVKM. Trimming at V came to 9 bases and at J to 9 bases, leaving 5 bases not matched to a gene. The CDR3 is 11 residues long. CDR3 coding DNA: TGTGCCAGTAGCTCGGGAGGCATTCAGTACTTC. It translates to CASSSGGIQYF.

The genes are TRBV4-1 and TRBJ2-7; 10 nucleotides agree with TRBD1. The junction had 18 bases not matched to a gene; V was cut back by 8 bases and J by 2 bases. CDR3 length: 18 amino acids. Germline V gene data show CDR1 as MGHRA and CDR2 as YSYEKL. The CDR3 loop is CASQKERLRDRGTYEQYF. In nucleotides, the CDR3 is TGCGCCAGCCAAAAAGAAAGACTCCGGGACAGGGGTACCTACGAGCAGTACTTC.

This clonotype was observed a few times. V gene TRBV20-1 combines with J gene TRBJ2-5, with TRBD2 identical over 8 bases. The DNA matches TRBJ2-7 better at its end, which makes the J call doubtful. The V gene's germline CDR1 is DFQATT and CDR2 SNEGSKA (reference sequence). CDR3 length: 16 residues. CDR3 DNA sequence: TGCAGTGCTAGAGATCGAGTAGCGGGGAATTTTGACGAGCAGTACTTC. Its translation is CSARDRVAGNFDEQYF.

This clonotype occurred a few times. The chain employs TRBV6-6 and TRBJ1-5; D is uncertain. The V gene lost 1 base and the J gene lost 4 bases, with 5 bases spanning the gap. The CDR3 runs to 13 residues. Per the germline V gene, CDR1 is MNHNY and CDR2 is SVGAGI (reference sequence). CDR3 bases: TGTGCCAGCAGTTACTTGAGAAATCAGCCCCAGCATTTT. It is translated as CASSYLRNQPQHF.

V usage is TRBV5-1 and J usage is TRBJ1-2; 10 nucleotides line up with TRBD1. CDR3 length equals 16 residues. From germline, CDR1 is SGHRS and CDR2 YFSETQ. Trimming cost V 4 bases and J 0 bases; bases outside gene matches: 6. CDR3 DNA: TGCGCCAGCAGCGAAGGACAGGGGGACGCTAACTATGGCTACACCTTC. This gives the protein CASSEGQGDANYGYTF.

This chain connects TRBV7-8 to TRBJ2-4; TRBD2 aligns across 12 bases. CDR1 and CDR2 from the germline V gene are SGHVS and FQNEAQ. CDR3 size: 15 residues. With V trimmed by 3 bases and J by 6 bases, 3 bases remained unmatched. CDR3 region: CASSLASGGVNIQYF. The CDR3 DNA reads TGTGCCAGCAGCTTGGCTAGCGGGGGGGTAAACATTCAGTACTTC. The full variable domain, in which reference TRBV7-8 and TRBJ2-4 provide the parts outside the CDR3, is GAGVSQSPRYKVAKRGQDVALRCDPISGHVSLFWYQQALGQGPEFLTYFQNEAQLDKSGLPSDRFFAERPEGSVSTLKIQRTQQEDSAVYLCASSLASGGVNIQYFGAGTRLSVL.

This clonotype showed up just a few times. V gene TRBV7-2 combines with J gene TRBJ2-3; 8 bases are a match to TRBD1. CDR3 length: 15 amino acids. The germline V gene has CDR1 SGHTA and CDR2 FQGNSA. V trimming: 5 bases; J trimming: 3 bases; junction bases outside the gene matches: 7. CDR3 in DNA: TGTGCCAGCAGCCCGGACAGGGATCGAACAGATACGCAGTATTTT. Its protein product is CASSPDRDRTDTQYF.

The chain is built from TRBV20-1 and TRBJ2-1; D is unclear. CDR1 DFQATT and CDR2 SNEGSKA come from the germline V gene (reference sequence). The V and J ends lost 7 bases and 5 bases respectively, with 9 bases between them. The CDR3 is made up of 11 amino acids. This chain's CDR3 is CSVSRNNEQFF. DNA of the CDR3: TGCAGTGTAAGTAGGAACAATGAGCAGTTCTTC.

The gene calls are TRBV4-2 and TRBJ2-7; the match to TRBD1 covers 7 bases. J gave up 3 bases and V 0 bases, and 11 bases lay outside the gene matches. This CDR3 is 17 amino acids long. Germline V gene sequence: CDR1 LGHNA, CDR2 YNFKEQ. The CDR3 protein is CASSQDRQGTVFYEQYF. CDR3 nucleotide sequence: TGTGCCAGCAGCCAAGATCGACAGGGAACAGTCTTCTACGAGCAGTACTTC.

This clonotype was detected only a few times. The chain uses TRBV6-6 and TRBJ1-2; D gene unclear. Germline V gene sequence: CDR1 MNHNY, CDR2 SVGAGI (reference sequence). The V end lost 4 bases, the J end lost 1 base, and 16 bases lay between the germline ends. The CDR3 loop spans 16 amino acids. The DNA of the CDR3 is TGTGCCAGCAGTTCGACACCCGGATCGGTTAACTATGGCTACACCTTC. It specifies CASSSTPGSVNYGYTF.

The V call is TRBV24-1, the J call TRBJ2-1, with TRBD1 matching 8 bases. Germline CDR1 reads KGHDR; CDR2 reads SFDVKD. This CDR3 region has 16 residues. Unmatched junction bases numbered 10, after V lost 3 bases and J lost 7 bases. The CDR3 loop reads CATSDVWTGTINEQFF. The CDR3 nucleotides are TGTGCCACCAGTGATGTGTGGACAGGGACCATAAATGAGCAGTTCTTC.

The V gene is TRBV27, the J gene TRBJ2-7, with TRBD1 matching over 9 bases. The CDR3 is made up of 14 amino acids. V dropped 5 bases and J dropped 6; count of bases not matched to a gene: 8. Per the germline V gene, CDR1 is MNHEY and CDR2 is SMNVEV (reference sequence). Here the CDR3 reads CASSTRDRATEQYF. The CDR3 DNA is TGTGCCAGCAGTACCCGGGACAGGGCCACCGAGCAGTACTTC.

This clonotype was picked up one time. The junction does not match germline at one end; this may be a read error. V is TRBV7-7 and J is TRBJ2-2; 8 positions match TRBD2. The CDR3 length is 16 residues. Germline V gene data show CDR1 as SSHAT and CDR2 as FNYEAQ (reference sequence). The CDR3 region is CASSLIAGSNTGELFF. In DNA form, the CDR3 reads TGTGCTAGCAGCTTAATAGCGGGGTCTAACACCGGGGAGCTGTTTTTT.

This clonotype was seen a few times. This chain joins TRBV6-2 or TRBV6-3 and TRBJ2-3; no clear D. This CDR3 contains 14 residues. Trimming cost V 0 bases and J 2 bases, with 6 bases left between them. CDR1 is MNHEY, CDR2 SVGEGT, per germline. In DNA, the CDR3 is TGTGCCAGCAGTTACTCCGGCTACACAGATACGCAGTATTTT. It translates to CASSYSGYTDTQYF.

There are a few counts of this clonotype. J is TRBJ2-6 and V is TRBV27; TRBD2 matches 8 bases. CDR1 and CDR2 from the germline V gene are MNHEY and SMNVEV (reference sequence). V dropped 2 bases and J dropped 0; count of bases not matched to a gene: 6. The CDR3 totals 18 residues. The DNA for the CDR3 is TGTGCCAGCAGTTTACGGGGGGGGATTAGCTCTGGGGCCAACGTCCTGACTTTC. Its protein product is CASSLRGGISSGANVLTF.

In this sample, this clonotype turned up a few times. CDR3 in DNA: TGTGCCAGCAGCCGCAAAGGGGGCTACAATGAGCAGTTCTTC. Translated: CASSRKGGYNEQFF. The chain has TRBV7-9 and TRBJ2-1; perhaps TRBD1 as D (6 bases). The CDR3 loop spans 14 amino acids. The V end was cut by 5 bases, the J end by 3 bases, with 11 bases between. Germline loops: CDR1 SEHNR, CDR2 FQNEAQ (reference sequence).

The sample holds a few counts of this clonotype. A junction end diverges from the germline sequence, so it may reflect a read error. The chain couples TRBV7-2 to TRBJ1-5; D is perhaps TRBD1 (5 bases). This CDR3 has 15 amino acids. Germline values: CDR1 SGHTA, CDR2 FQGNSA. DNA of the CDR3: TGTGCCAGCACCTTAGACGATGGGGGACCCCAGCCCCAGCATTTT. It yields the protein CASTLDDGGPQPQHF.

V usage is TRBV20-1 and J usage is TRBJ1-5; 7 bases map to TRBD1. The CDR3 loop spans 14 amino acids. Germline CDR1 is DFQATT and CDR2 is SNEGSKA (reference sequence). J was trimmed by 7 bases and V by 3 bases; bases with no gene match: 9. The CDR3 is CSARATGSRQPQHF. The CDR3 bases are TGCAGTGCTAGGGCGACAGGGTCTAGACAGCCCCAGCATTTT.

This clonotype was counted a few times. No DNA is shown, since the ends of the CDR3 on it are uncertain; the CDR3 is the one TCRdb lists. This chain uses TRBV27 with TRBJ2-7; whether TRBD2, the table's D call, matches the DNA was not checked. The V gene's germline CDR1 is MNHEY and CDR2 SMNVEV (reference sequence). The CDR3 spans 16 residues, counting both ends. CDR3 protein: CASSSSTASLSYEQYF.

This clonotype has more than one count but fewer than ten. The chain links TRBV7-2 to TRBJ2-7, with a tentative D call TRBD2 (6 bases). Per germline, CDR1 SGHTA and CDR2 FQGNSA. This CDR3 has 15 residues. Trimming shortened V by 0 bases and J by 4 bases, and 13 bases separated the two germline ends. In DNA form, the CDR3 reads TGTGCCAGCAGCTTAGCGCCGGGGCTAGCGTACGAGCAGTACTTC. It specifies CASSLAPGLAYEQYF.

A word on this clonotype: One junction end does not reproduce the germline sequence, and a read error may be involved. The genes are TRBV7-7 and TRBJ2-5; TRBD1 matches at 8 bases. This CDR3 is 16 amino acids long. CDR1 and CDR2 (germline): SSHAT, FNYEAQ (reference sequence). CDR3 residues: CASSLTGDGWGETQYF. The CDR3, as DNA: TGTGCTAGCAGCTTGACAGGGGATGGGTGGGGAGAGACCCAGTACTTC.

V is TRBV7-6 and J is TRBJ2-3; D unclear. Germline lookup yields CDR1 SGHVS and CDR2 FNYEAQ. Trimming took off 5 bases at V and 6 bases at J, with 12 bases between the two ends. This CDR3 spans 13 amino acids. CDR3 loop: CASSPRPWDTQYF. Here the CDR3 DNA reads TGTGCCAGCAGCCCACGACCATGGGATACGCAGTATTTT.